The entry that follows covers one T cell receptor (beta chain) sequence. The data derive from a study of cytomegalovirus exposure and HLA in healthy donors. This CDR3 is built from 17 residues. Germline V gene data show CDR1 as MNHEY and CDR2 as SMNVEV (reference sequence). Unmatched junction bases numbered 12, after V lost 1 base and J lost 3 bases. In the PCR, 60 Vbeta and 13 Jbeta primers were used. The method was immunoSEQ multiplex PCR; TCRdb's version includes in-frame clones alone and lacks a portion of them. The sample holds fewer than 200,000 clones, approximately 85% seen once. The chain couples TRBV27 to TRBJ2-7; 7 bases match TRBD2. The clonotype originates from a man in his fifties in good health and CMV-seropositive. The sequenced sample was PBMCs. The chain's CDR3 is CASSLLRAGVGVYEQYF. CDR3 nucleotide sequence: TGTGCCAGCAGTTTATTGAGGGCGGGAGTGGGGGTCTACGAGCAGTACTTC.